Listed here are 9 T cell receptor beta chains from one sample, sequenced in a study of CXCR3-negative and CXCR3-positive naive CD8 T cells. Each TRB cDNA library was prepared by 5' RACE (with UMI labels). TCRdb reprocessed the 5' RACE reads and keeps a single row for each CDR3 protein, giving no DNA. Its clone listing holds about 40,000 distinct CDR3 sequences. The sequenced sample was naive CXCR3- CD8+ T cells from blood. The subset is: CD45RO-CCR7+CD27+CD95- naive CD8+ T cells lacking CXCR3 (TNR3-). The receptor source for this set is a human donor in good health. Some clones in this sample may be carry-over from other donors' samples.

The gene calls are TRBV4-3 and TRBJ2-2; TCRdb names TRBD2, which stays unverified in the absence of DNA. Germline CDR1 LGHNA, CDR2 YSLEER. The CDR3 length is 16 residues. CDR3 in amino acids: CASSPDGGANLGELFF.

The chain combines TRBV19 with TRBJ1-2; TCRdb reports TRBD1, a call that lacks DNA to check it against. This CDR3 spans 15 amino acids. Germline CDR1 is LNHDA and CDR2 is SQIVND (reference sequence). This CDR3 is CASSAPSDGNYGYTF.

This CDR3 reads CASSYNQVTDTQYF. The chain links TRBV6-5 to TRBJ2-3. The CDR3 contains 14 residues. Germline CDR1 reads MNHEY; CDR2 reads SVGAGI.

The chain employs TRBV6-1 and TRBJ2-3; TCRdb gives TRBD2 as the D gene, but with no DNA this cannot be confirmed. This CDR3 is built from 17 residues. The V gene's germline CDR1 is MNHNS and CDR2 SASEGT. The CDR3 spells CASSLLAGGPPTDTQYF.

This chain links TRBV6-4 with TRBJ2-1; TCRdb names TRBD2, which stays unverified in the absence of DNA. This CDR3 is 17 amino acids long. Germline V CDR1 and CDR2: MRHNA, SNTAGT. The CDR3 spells CASSDSRTSGGADEQFF.

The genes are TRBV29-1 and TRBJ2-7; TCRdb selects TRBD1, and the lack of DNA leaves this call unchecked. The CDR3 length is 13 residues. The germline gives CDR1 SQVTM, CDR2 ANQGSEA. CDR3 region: CSVDQQGSYEQYF.

CDR3: CASSFLLRGGATKNIQYF. The genes are TRBV27 and TRBJ2-4; TCRdb outputs TRBD1, but without DNA this stays unchecked. CDR1 is MNHEY and CDR2 is SMNVEV in the germline V gene (reference sequence). The CDR3 spans 18 residues.

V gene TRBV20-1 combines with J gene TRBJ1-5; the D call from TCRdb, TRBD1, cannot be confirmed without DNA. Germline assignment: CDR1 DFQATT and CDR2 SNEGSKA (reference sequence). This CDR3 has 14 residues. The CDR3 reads CSAREGLSNQPQHF.

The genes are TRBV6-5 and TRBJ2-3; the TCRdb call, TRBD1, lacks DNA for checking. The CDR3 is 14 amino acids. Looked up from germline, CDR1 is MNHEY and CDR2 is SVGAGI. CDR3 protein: CASSYEARGYTQYF.